This T cell receptor (beta chain) originates from a study of cytomegalovirus exposure and HLA in healthy donors. General study results and limits: Analysis performed later found about 17,000 TCR beta sequences associated with HLA alleles at 0.05 false discovery rate.

Points on this clone: No antigen is known for it.

In the PCR, 60 Vbeta and 13 Jbeta primers were used. Original handling: Unique TCR beta chains totaled roughly 80 million in a later count, with approximately 11 million of them shared. Repertoires were generated with immunoSEQ multiplex PCR, while TCRdb's copy carries only in-frame clones and drops some. D and trimming were read from the DNA, whereas the V and J calls and clone size are those reported in that table. The sample yields about 300,000 clones, more than 80% seen once. Per germline, CDR1 SGHNT and CDR2 YYREEE (reference sequence). CDR3 length: 14 amino acids. The V and J ends lost 1 base and 1 base, in that order; junction bases with no gene match: 2.

The sample was PBMCs. The origin of this receptor is a man aged 35 to 55 in good health and CMV-seropositive. The chain joins TRBV5-4 to TRBJ2-7; 7 bases are shared with TRBD1. The chain's CDR3 is CASSLNRGSYEQYF. For the CDR3, the DNA is TGTGCCAGCAGCTTGAACAGGGGATCCTACGAGCAGTACTTC.